This is a list of T cell receptor beta chains from one sample in a study of OX40 agonist ivuxolimab in advanced cancers. The method was immunoSEQ multiplex PCR; TCRdb's version includes in-frame clones alone and lacks a portion of them. The sample includes tens of thousands of clones, 84% of them seen just once. Sample: CD4+ or CD8+ T cells sorted from blood, taken in a trial of the OX40 agonist ivuxolimab. These receptors were obtained from an adult with an advanced solid tumor such as melanoma, head and neck, liver or kidney cancer. Both conserved end residues are part of each CDR3. The D gene is left open where the match is weak. Where a row states a size, it is once, few, many or the class of an expanded clone; other rows omit it.

D	size	J	V	CDR3	DNA
TRBD2	once	TRBJ2-2	TRBV7-2	CASSNSAGGSTGELFF	TGTGCCAGCAGTAACTCGGCGGGGGGCTCCACCGGGGAGCTGTTTTTT
-	-	TRBJ1-1	TRBV27	CASSFRGLGVGNTEAFF	TGTGCCAGCAGTTTCAGGGGTTTGGGGGTCGGAAACACTGAAGCTTTCTTT
-	-	TRBJ2-2	TRBV4-3	CASSQHNPLTTGELFF	TGCGCCAGCAGCCAACACAACCCCTTGACCACCGGGGAGCTGTTTTTT
-	-	TRBJ1-1	TRBV21-1	CASSKEATFF	TGTGCCAGCAGCAAAGAAGCTACTTTCTTT
-	-	TRBJ2-5	TRBV2	CASSASSPQGGETQYF	TGTGCCAGCAGTGCGTCTAGCCCCCAGGGTGGGGAGACCCAGTACTTC
TRBD2	-	TRBJ2-7	TRBV9	CASSASWTSGSYEQYF	TGTGCCAGCAGCGCCAGCTGGACTAGCGGGAGTTACGAGCAGTACTTC
TRBD1	-	TRBJ2-2	TRBV10-3	CAISGTGGETGELFF	TGTGCCATCAGTGGGACAGGGGGCGAAACCGGGGAGCTGTTTTTT
TRBD1	-	TRBJ1-5	TRBV6-1	CASSLDRGSAPQHF	TGTGCCAGCAGTTTGGACAGGGGGAGTGCGCCCCAGCATTTT
-	-	TRBJ1-4	TRBV5-1	CASSPQGRGSNEKLFF	TGCGCCAGCAGCCCCCAGGGGCGCGGTTCTAATGAAAAACTGTTTTTT
-	-	TRBJ1-2	TRBV28	CASSPTPGTALGRDGYTF	TGTGCCAGCAGTCCTACGCCGGGGACCGCCCTCGGGAGGGATGGCTACACCTTC
-	-	TRBJ1-2	TRBV5-4	CASSSDGAGAPANYGYTF	TGTGCCAGCAGCTCGGACGGGGCAGGGGCCCCCGCTAACTATGGCTACACCTTC
-	-	TRBJ2-5	TRBV29-1	CSVDGGNFQETQYF	TGCAGCGTTGATGGCGGGAACTTCCAAGAGACCCAGTACTTC
-	-	TRBJ1-5	TRBV5-1	CASSVNTGPHQPQHF	TGCGCCAGCAGCGTAAATACAGGGCCCCATCAGCCCCAGCATTTT
TRBD1	few	TRBJ1-6	TRBV18	CASSLGQGNSNSPLHF	TGTGCCAGCTCACTTGGACAGGGCAACAGCAATTCACCCCTCCACTTT
-	-	TRBJ2-5	TRBV5-1	CASSSAPRAGQETQYF	TGCGCCAGCAGCTCCGCCCCCCGGGCAGGCCAAGAGACCCAGTACTTC
TRBD1	-	TRBJ1-6	TRBV6-1	CASSEIGQGYSPLHF	TGTGCCAGCAGTGAAATAGGACAGGGGTACTCACCCCTCCACTTT
-	-	TRBJ2-1	TRBV6-1	CASSVSASSSYNEQFF	TGTGCCAGCAGTGTATCGGCCAGCAGCTCCTACAATGAGCAGTTCTTC
-	-	TRBJ1-5	TRBV28	CASTPVNQPQHF	TGTGCCAGCACCCCAGTCAATCAGCCCCAGCATTTT
TRBD1	-	TRBJ1-2	TRBV28	CASSSSLEWTGAYTF	TGTGCCAGCAGTTCCTCCTTAGAGTGGACAGGGGCCTACACCTTC
TRBD2	-	TRBJ2-4	TRBV5-6	CASSSTVTIAGPAKNIQYF	TGTGCCAGCAGTTCAACAGTCACAATAGCGGGACCAGCCAAAAACATTCAGTACTTC
TRBD2	-	TRBJ2-3	TRBV19	CASTGGRGVADTQYF	TGTGCCAGTACGGGGGGGAGAGGGGTTGCAGATACGCAGTATTTT
-	-	TRBJ1-1	TRBV7-2	CASSLVSGSTEAFF	TGTGCCAGCAGCTTAGTATCAGGTTCCACTGAAGCTTTCTTT
-	-	TRBJ2-1	TRBV9	CASSVGPGDNEQFF	TGTGCCAGCAGCGTAGGACCCGGGGACAATGAGCAGTTCTTC
TRBD2	-	TRBJ2-7	TRBV5-4	CASSSRTSGSYEQYF	TGTGCCAGCAGCTCACGGACTAGCGGGTCCTACGAGCAGTACTTC
-	-	TRBJ2-3	TRBV28	CATKRRGTDTQYF	TGTGCTACCAAAAGGAGGGGAACAGATACGCAGTATTTT
-	-	TRBJ2-4	TRBV6-5	CASRGTGLAKNIQYF	TGTGCCAGCAGGGGTACAGGGCTGGCCAAAAACATTCAGTACTTC
-	few	TRBJ1-4	TRBV7-9	CASEWGVNEKLFF	TGTGCCAGCGAATGGGGGGTGAATGAAAAACTGTTTTTT
-	-	TRBJ2-7	TRBV13	CASSLWGDKSHF	TGTGCCAGCAGCTTGTGGGGAGACAAGTCACACTTC
-	once	TRBJ2-7	TRBV27	CASRAPRQAVYEQYF	TGTGCCAGCAGAGCACCTCGACAGGCGGTCTACGAGCAGTACTTC
-	-	TRBJ1-3	TRBV18	CASSPIPTGSLNTIYF	TGTGCCAGCTCACCTATTCCTACGGGGTCTCTAAACACCATATATTTT
-	-	TRBJ2-3	TRBV6-1	CASSEHQRTTDTQYF	TGTGCCAGCAGTGAACATCAGCGGACCACAGATACGCAGTATTTT
-	-	TRBJ2-3	TRBV28	CASSWNGRTDTQYF	TGTGCCAGCAGTTGGAACGGCCGCACAGATACGCAGTATTTT
TRBD1	-	TRBJ1-1	TRBV2	CASRGQGRTEAFF	TGTGCCAGCAGGGGACAGGGCCGCACTGAAGCTTTCTTT
-	-	TRBJ2-2	TRBV29-1	CSVRPLASGELFF	TGCAGCGTGAGGCCCCTAGCTAGCGGGGAGCTGTTTTTT
-	few	TRBJ2-7	TRBV4-3	CASSQDGREGEQYF	TGCGCCAGCAGCCAAGATGGTCGGGAAGGCGAGCAGTACTTC
TRBD1	-	TRBJ1-1	TRBV11-2	CASSRDRGTEAFF	TGTGCCAGCAGCCGCGACAGGGGCACTGAAGCTTTCTTT
-	-	TRBJ1-6	TRBV28	CASSLAGPNSPLHF	TGTGCCAGCAGTTTAGCCGGGCCAAATTCACCCCTCCACTTT
-	-	TRBJ1-2	TRBV11-2	CASSLYLLDGYGYTF	TGTGCCAGCAGCTTATACCTACTGGACGGCTATGGCTACACCTTC
TRBD1	few	TRBJ1-4	TRBV5-6	CASSARGGGVEKLFF	TGTGCCAGCAGCGCCCGCGGAGGGGGCGTTGAAAAACTGTTTTTT
-	-	TRBJ2-1	TRBV28	CASSRGRGEQFF	TGTGCCAGCAGTCGGGGCAGAGGTGAGCAGTTCTTC
-	medium-sized	TRBJ1-6	TRBV5-1	CASSLVGDRNSPLHF	TGCGCCAGCAGCTTGGTGGGAGACAGAAATTCACCCCTCCACTTT
TRBD1	-	TRBJ1-6	TRBV5-6	CASSLNRGNSPLHF	TGTGCCAGCAGCTTAAACAGGGGGAATTCACCCCTCCACTTT
-	once	TRBJ1-2	TRBV28	CASSFLGVQGYTF	TGTGCCAGCAGTTTCCTCGGGGTACAAGGCTACACCTTC
-	-	TRBJ2-7	TRBV5-1	CASSTDGPYEQYF	TGCGCCAGCAGCACTGACGGCCCCTACGAGCAGTACTTC
-	-	TRBJ1-1	TRBV9	CASRPNLRDTEAFF	TGTGCCAGCAGACCCAATCTTAGGGACACTGAAGCTTTCTTT
TRBD2	-	TRBJ2-7	TRBV13	CASSLVGLAPEQYF	TGTGCCAGCAGCTTAGTGGGACTAGCGCCCGAGCAGTACTTC
TRBD1	-	TRBJ1-4	TRBV28	CASRTSGGNEKLFF	TGTGCCAGCAGGACGTCAGGGGGCAATGAAAAACTGTTTTTT
TRBD1	-	TRBJ2-7	TRBV7-9	CASSLGGNRGLFYEQYF	TGTGCCAGCAGCTTAGGGGGTAACAGGGGGCTTTTCTACGAGCAGTACTTC
TRBD2	-	TRBJ2-1	TRBV5-1	CASSQREVIYNEQFF	TGCGCCAGCAGCCAGCGGGAGGTCATTTACAATGAGCAGTTCTTC
-	-	TRBJ1-3	TRBV15	CATSRVRGSGNTIYF	TGTGCCACCAGCAGAGTCAGGGGATCTGGAAACACCATATATTTT
-	-	TRBJ1-6	TRBV30	CALLPTGSSYNSPLHF	TGTGCCCTCCTACCCACAGGGAGCTCCTATAATTCACCCCTCCACTTT